These T cell receptor beta chains were read from a single sample in a study of vaccination and CD4 T cells after COVID-19. Antigen specificity for these receptors is unknown. TCRdb fed the PCR reads into MiXCR, producing one record per CDR3 protein. The sample lists about 4,600 distinct CDR3 sequences, less than 50% occurring once. The sample consisted of CD4+ T cells from blood, cultured in vitro. Receptors originate from a human donor who had recovered from COVID-19. CDR3s include the opening cysteine and the closing phenylalanine or tryptophan. D genes are given only for firm matches. Clone size is not always given. Where it is, it says once, few, many or a class for expanded clones.

. TRBJ2-2 TRBD2 TRBV11-3 TGTGCCAGCAGCTTTAGCGGGAGGAACACCGGGGAGCTGTTTTTT CASSFSGRNTGELFF
. TRBJ2-3 TRBD2 TRBV24-1 TGTGCCACCAGTGACCTGGGGCGGGAGGATACGCAGTATTTT CATSDLGREDTQYF
. TRBJ2-1 TRBD2 TRBV2 TGTGCCAGCAATCGGGGGGGTAGCTACAATGAGCAGTTCTTC CASNRGGSYNEQFF
. TRBJ2-7 . TRBV7-2 TGTGCCAGCAGCTTAGTGGGCACGGACGGTGCCTACGAGCAGTACTTC CASSLVGTDGAYEQYF
once TRBJ2-2 . TRBV7-7 TGTGCTAGCAGCTTAGGTATCGCCGGGGAGCTGTTTTTT CASSLGIAGELFF
. TRBJ1-2 . TRBV5-1 TGCGCCAGCAGCTTGGTCCCCAGGGACGTGGCTGGCTACACCTTC CASSLVPRDVAGYTF
. TRBJ2-7 . TRBV20-1 TGCAGTGCAGGGAGTAAGAGTCGCGAGCAGTACTTC CSAGSKSREQYF
few TRBJ2-7 TRBD1 TRBV24-1 TGTGCCACCAGTGACCCACGACAGGGGCCCCCCTACGAGCAGTACTTC CATSDPRQGPPYEQYF
. TRBJ2-2 TRBD2 TRBV7-9 TGTGCCAGCAGCTTAGGACTAGCGGCCGGGGAGCTGTTTTTT CASSLGLAAGELFF
. TRBJ1-2 TRBD1 TRBV2 TGTGCCAGCATAAAGGAGGGGGCCACCCTCTATGGCTACACCTTC CASIKEGATLYGYTF
few TRBJ2-3 TRBD2 TRBV6-1 TGTGCCAGCAGTGGGCGGATGGGGGGGTGGACAGATACGCAGTATTTT CASSGRMGGWTDTQYF
. TRBJ2-7 . TRBV29-1 TGCAGCGTTGCAGGGAGAACCTACGAGCAGTACTTC CSVAGRTYEQYF
few TRBJ1-6 . TRBV2 TGTGCCAGCAGGTCTGGACAGCTCCAGCCACAATCACCCCTCCACTTT CASRSGQLQPQSPLHF
medium-sized TRBJ2-7 . TRBV7-2 TGTGCCAGCAGCTTGGATGCGGGTCCCTACGAGCAGTACTTC CASSLDAGPYEQYF
. TRBJ2-3 TRBD2 TRBV20-1 TGCAGTGCTGGGGGGACTATCACAGATACGCAGTATTTT CSAGGTITDTQYF
. TRBJ1-2 . TRBV6-5 TGTGCCAGCAGTTCACAGGGATCGGTTGGCTACACCTTC CASSSQGSVGYTF
few TRBJ1-2 . TRBV19 TGTGCCAGTAGTATAGGGGATAACTATGGCTACACCTTC CASSIGDNYGYTF
. TRBJ1-2 TRBD1 TRBV28 TGTGCCAGCAGCCGGGGACAGGGTGGTGGCTACACCTTC CASSRGQGGGYTF
. TRBJ1-5 . TRBV2 TGTGCCAGCAGGGCGGAGTCCAATCAGCCCCAGCATTTT CASRAESNQPQHF
. TRBJ1-6 . TRBV20-1 TGCAGTGCTAGAGATAGGCTCTCCTATAATTCACCCCTCCACTTT CSARDRLSYNSPLHF
. TRBJ2-5 TRBD2 TRBV24-1 TGTGCCACCAAAGCGGGGGGGCAAGAGACCCAGTACTTC CATKAGGQETQYF
few TRBJ1-2 TRBD1 TRBV4-2 TGTGCCAGCAGCCGCGGGACAGGGGGTCTCTATGGCTACACCTTC CASSRGTGGLYGYTF
. TRBJ1-2 . TRBV5-1 TGCGCCAGCAGCTCGAATGCTAACTATGGCTACACCTTC CASSSNANYGYTF
. TRBJ1-5 TRBD1 TRBV20-1 TGCAGTGCTAGAGATAGGCGCACAGGGGGCGGTCAGCCCCAGCATTTT CSARDRRTGGGQPQHF
. TRBJ2-5 . TRBV6-5 TGTGCCAGCAGTTACCACGAGATAGAGGAGACCCAGTACTTC CASSYHEIEETQYF
. TRBJ1-1 . TRBV5-4 TGTGCCAGCAGCTGGTGGTTGGTAGGACTAAACACTGAAGCTTTCTTT CASSWWLVGLNTEAFF
. TRBJ2-2 . TRBV2 TGTGCCAGCAGTACAGGCACCGGGGAGCTGTTTTTT CASSTGTGELFF
. TRBJ2-4 TRBD2 TRBV20-1 TGCAGTGCTAGAGATAGGAGGACTAGGTACTTC CSARDRRTRYF
. TRBJ1-2 TRBD1 TRBV20-1 TGCAGTGCTAGCGGACAGGGGGATAAAACCGGTCGCTATGGCTACACCTTC CSASGQGDKTGRYGYTF
few TRBJ1-2 . TRBV20-1 TGCAGTGCTAGAGATGAGGGAGGCGGAGGCTACACCTTC CSARDEGGGGYTF
. TRBJ1-1 TRBD1 TRBV20-1 TGCAGTGCTCGATCGGGGACAGGGCTTGAAGCTTTCTTT CSARSGTGLEAFF
. TRBJ1-5 TRBD1 TRBV12-3/TRBV12-4 TGTGCCAGCAGTTGGGGGGGACAGGTTAATCAGCCCCAGCATTTT CASSWGGQVNQPQHF
. TRBJ2-1 . TRBV7-2 TGTGCCAGCAGCTTAGTCTGGGACGTAGCGTTCAATGAGCAGTTCTTC CASSLVWDVAFNEQFF
. TRBJ2-3 . TRBV7-8 TGTGCCAGCAGCTTGGACTCTAGCACAGATACGCAGTATTTT CASSLDSSTDTQYF
. TRBJ1-6 . TRBV27 TGTGCCAGCAGTTTATCGGGCCATAATTCACCCCTCCACTTT CASSLSGHNSPLHF
. TRBJ2-7 TRBD2 TRBV12-3/TRBV12-4 TGTGCCAGCAGCCCCCTGGGGGGGACCTACGAGCAGTACTTC CASSPLGGTYEQYF
few TRBJ1-2 TRBD1 TRBV2 TGTGCCAGCAGGGGGACAGGGAGGGTCGGCGGCTACACCTTC CASRGTGRVGGYTF
. TRBJ2-1 TRBD2 TRBV29-1 TGCAGCGGCTCAGCGGGGGGAATAAACAATGAGCAGTTCTTC CSGSAGGINNEQFF
few TRBJ1-2 . TRBV20-1 TGCAGTGCTAGAGATAGTGGGGCGGGGAGGGCTCGTGGCTACACCTTC CSARDSGAGRARGYTF
once TRBJ1-2 . TRBV6-1 TGTGCCAGCAGTAACCGGAACTATGGCTACACCTTC CASSNRNYGYTF
. TRBJ2-3 . TRBV19 TGTGCCAGTAGCCCACCGGAGACAGATACGCAGTATTTT CASSPPETDTQYF
few TRBJ2-3 . TRBV21-1 TGTGCCAGCAGCAAATTCCCCGGGACTAGCGGGAGGAGGAGCACAGATACGCAGTATTTT CASSKFPGTSGRRSTDTQYF
. TRBJ2-5 TRBD2 TRBV20-1 TGCAGTGCTAGAGATCCTAGCGGGGGGCCTATAGAGACCCAGTACTTC CSARDPSGGPIETQYF
. TRBJ1-2 . TRBV11-3 TGTGCCAGCAGCACCGGGGGCCCTAACTATGGCTACACCTTC CASSTGGPNYGYTF
. TRBJ2-1 . TRBV10-3 TGTGCCATCAGCGCTGAGGGCCCAAGGGGCGGGTCCTCCTACAATGAGCAGTTCTTC CAISAEGPRGGSSYNEQFF
. TRBJ1-4 . TRBV5-1 TGCGCCAGCAGCTTGGTGGGTCAACCTAATGAAAAACTGTTTTTT CASSLVGQPNEKLFF
. TRBJ2-3 TRBD2 TRBV20-1 TGCAGTGCTAGATTCACCTTAGCGGGGGGGTTAAACACAGATACGCAGTATTTT CSARFTLAGGLNTDTQYF
few TRBJ1-5 . TRBV14 TGTGCCAGCACCCTCCGACCCCAGCATTTT CASTLRPQHF
. TRBJ1-5 . TRBV7-2 TGTGCCAGCAGCTTTGGTTCCGGACAACCAAATCAGCCCCAGCATTTT CASSFGSGQPNQPQHF
once TRBJ2-7 . TRBV4-1 TGCGCCAGCAGCCAAGACTTCACAGGGTTTGCCTACGAGCAGTACTTC CASSQDFTGFAYEQYF
few TRBJ2-2 . TRBV2 TGTGCCAGCAGTGAAGCGGTGGGAAGGGCGGACATCGCCGGGGAGCTGTTTTTT CASSEAVGRADIAGELFF
. TRBJ2-1 TRBD2 TRBV12-3/TRBV12-4 TGTGCCAGCAGTTTAATGGGGGGGGACCTCACTGAGCAGTTCTTC CASSLMGGDLTEQFF
medium-sized TRBJ2-7 TRBD1 TRBV10-3 TGTGCCATCAATCCGACAGGGAGCTCCTACGAGCAGTACTTC CAINPTGSSYEQYF
few TRBJ2-3 . TRBV20-1 TGCAGTGCTATTAGCCGGTTGGCGCGCACAGATACGCAGTATTTT CSAISRLARTDTQYF
few TRBJ2-5 . TRBV2 TGTGCCAGCAGCACGGGGAGGGAGACCCAGTACTTC CASSTGRETQYF
few TRBJ2-2 . TRBV20-1 TGCAGTGCTATGCATGGGAAGGGCACCGGGGAGCTGTTTTTT CSAMHGKGTGELFF
. TRBJ2-5 . TRBV27 TGTGCCAGCAGTCCCAACTGGGGGATCTCCAAGACCCAGTACTTC CASSPNWGISKTQYF